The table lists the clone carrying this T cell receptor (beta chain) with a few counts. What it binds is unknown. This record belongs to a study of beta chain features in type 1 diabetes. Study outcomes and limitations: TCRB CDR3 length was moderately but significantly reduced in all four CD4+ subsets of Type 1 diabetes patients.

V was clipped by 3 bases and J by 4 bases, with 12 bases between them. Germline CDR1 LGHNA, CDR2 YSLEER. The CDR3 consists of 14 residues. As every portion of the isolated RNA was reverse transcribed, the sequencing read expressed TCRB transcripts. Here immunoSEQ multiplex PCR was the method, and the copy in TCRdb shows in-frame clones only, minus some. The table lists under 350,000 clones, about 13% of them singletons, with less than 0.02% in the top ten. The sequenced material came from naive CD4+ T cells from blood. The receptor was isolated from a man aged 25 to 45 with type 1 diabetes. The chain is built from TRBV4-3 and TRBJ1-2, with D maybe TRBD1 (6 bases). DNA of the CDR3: TGCGCCAGCAGCCAGGTCGTCAGGGGCTATGGCTACACCTTC. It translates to CASSQVVRGYGYTF.